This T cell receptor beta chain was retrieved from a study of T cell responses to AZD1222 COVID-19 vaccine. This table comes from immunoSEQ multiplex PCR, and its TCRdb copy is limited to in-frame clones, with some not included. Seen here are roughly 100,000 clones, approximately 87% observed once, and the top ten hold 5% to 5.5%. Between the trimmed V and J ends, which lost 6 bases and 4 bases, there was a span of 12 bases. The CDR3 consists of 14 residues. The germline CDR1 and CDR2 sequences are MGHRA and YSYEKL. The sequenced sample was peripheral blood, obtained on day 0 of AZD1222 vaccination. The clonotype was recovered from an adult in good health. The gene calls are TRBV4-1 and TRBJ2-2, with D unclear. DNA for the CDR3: TGCGCCAGCAGGGAACGGCAGGCCACCGGGGAGCTGTTTTTT. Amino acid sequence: CASRERQATGELFF.